This T cell receptor (beta chain) stems from a study of shared clonotypes between healthy human individuals. Study overall: Samples came from a couple of female and three male donors aged 18 to 49.

As concerns this clone: Antigen unknown.

Study-level findings and limits: Estimated richness was generally greater in naive than memory subsets.

Only in-frame clones appear in the TCRdb table, and some are missing; sequencing was by immunoSEQ multiplex PCR. Counted here are roughly 2 million clones, around 95% occurring once; the ten biggest clones make up 0.1% to 0.15%. Sequencing used naive CD4+ T cells sorted from blood. Subset: CD45RA+ positively selected. This TCR derives from a young man in good health.

CDR3 DNA: TGTGCCTGGACCCCCAAGAACACTGAAGCTTTCTTT. Encoded protein: CAWTPKNTEAFF. The rearrangement uses TRBV30 and TRBJ1-1; no clear D. V was cut by 4 bases and J by 1 base, with 7 bases left in between. Per germline, CDR1 GTSNPN and CDR2 SVGIG (reference sequence). This CDR3 is built from 12 residues.